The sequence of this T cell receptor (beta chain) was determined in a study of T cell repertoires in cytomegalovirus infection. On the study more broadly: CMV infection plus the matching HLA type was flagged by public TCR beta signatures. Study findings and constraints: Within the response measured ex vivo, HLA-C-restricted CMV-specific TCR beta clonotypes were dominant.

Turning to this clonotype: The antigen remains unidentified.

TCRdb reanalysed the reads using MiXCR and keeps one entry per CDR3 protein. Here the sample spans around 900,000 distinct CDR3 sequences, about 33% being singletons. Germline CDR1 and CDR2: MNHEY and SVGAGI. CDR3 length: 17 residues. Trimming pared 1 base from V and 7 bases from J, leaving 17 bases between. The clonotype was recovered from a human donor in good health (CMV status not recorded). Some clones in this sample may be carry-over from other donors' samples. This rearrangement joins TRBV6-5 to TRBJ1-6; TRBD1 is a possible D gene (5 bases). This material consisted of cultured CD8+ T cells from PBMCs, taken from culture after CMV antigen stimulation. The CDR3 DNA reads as TGTGCCAGCAGTTACTTACCCAGGGTTCGGGGGAATTCACCCCTCCACTTT. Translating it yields CASSYLPRVRGNSPLHF.